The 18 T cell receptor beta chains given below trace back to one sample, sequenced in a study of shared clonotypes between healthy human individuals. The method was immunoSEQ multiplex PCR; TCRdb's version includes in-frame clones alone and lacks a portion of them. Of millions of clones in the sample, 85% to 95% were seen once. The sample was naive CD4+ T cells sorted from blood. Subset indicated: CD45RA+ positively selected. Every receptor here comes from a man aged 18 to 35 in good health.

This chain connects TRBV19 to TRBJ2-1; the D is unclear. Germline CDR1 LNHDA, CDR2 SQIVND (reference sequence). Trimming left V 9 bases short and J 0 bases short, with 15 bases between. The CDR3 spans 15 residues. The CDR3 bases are TGTGCCAGCGTACTACGTTCCTCCTCCTACAATGAGCAGTTCTTC. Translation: CASVLRSSSYNEQFF.

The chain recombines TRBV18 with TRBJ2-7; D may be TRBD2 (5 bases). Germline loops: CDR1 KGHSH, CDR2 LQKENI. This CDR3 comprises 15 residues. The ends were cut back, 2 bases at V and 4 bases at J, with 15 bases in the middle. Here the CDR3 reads CASSPNPGNVYEQYF. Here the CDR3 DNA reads TGTGCCAGCTCACCAAACCCGGGGAACGTTTACGAGCAGTACTTC. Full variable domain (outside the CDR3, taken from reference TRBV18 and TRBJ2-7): NAGVMQNPRHLVRRRGQEARLRCSPMKGHSHVYWYRQLPEEGLKFMVYLQKENIIDESGMPKERFSAEFPKEGPSILRIQQVVRGDSAAYFCASSPNPGNVYEQYFGPGTRLTVT.

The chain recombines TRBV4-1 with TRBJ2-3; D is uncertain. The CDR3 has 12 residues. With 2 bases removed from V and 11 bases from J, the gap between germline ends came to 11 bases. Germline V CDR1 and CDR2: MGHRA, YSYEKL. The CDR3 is CASSQMVDVQYF. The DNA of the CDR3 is TGCGCCAGCAGCCAAATGGTTGACGTGCAGTATTTT.

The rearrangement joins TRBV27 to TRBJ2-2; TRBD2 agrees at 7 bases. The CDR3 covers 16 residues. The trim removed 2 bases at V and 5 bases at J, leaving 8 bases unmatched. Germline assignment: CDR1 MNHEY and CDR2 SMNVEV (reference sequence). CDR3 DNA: TGTGCCAGCAGTTTAACTGGGCTAGCGGAGACCGGGGAGCTGTTTTTT. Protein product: CASSLTGLAETGELFF.

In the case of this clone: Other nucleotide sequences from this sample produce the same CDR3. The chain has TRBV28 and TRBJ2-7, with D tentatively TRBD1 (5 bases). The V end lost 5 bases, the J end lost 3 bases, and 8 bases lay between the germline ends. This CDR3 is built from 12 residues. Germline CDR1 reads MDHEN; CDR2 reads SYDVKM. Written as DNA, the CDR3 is TGTGCCAGCAGTAGGGGTAGCTACGAGCAGTACTTC. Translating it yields CASSRGSYEQYF.

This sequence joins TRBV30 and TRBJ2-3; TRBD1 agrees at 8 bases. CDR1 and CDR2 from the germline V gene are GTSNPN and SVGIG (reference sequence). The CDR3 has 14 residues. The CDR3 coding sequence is TGTGGTTTAATACTACGGACAGGGTATGATACGCAGTATTTT. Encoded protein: CGLILRTGYDTQYF.

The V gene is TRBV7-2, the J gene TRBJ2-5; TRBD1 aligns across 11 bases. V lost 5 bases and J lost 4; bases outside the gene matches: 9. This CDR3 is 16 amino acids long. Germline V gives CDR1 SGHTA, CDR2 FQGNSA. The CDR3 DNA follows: TGTGCCAGCAGCGTTTCCGGGACAGGGGGAAGAGAGACCCAGTACTTC. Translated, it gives CASSVSGTGGRETQYF.

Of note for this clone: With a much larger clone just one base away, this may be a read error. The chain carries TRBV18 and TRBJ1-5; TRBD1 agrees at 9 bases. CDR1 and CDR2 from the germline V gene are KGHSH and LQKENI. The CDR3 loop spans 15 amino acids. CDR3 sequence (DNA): TGTGCCAGCTCACACCCGGGACAGGGAGGACAGCCCCCGCATTTT. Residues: CASSHPGQGGQPPHF.

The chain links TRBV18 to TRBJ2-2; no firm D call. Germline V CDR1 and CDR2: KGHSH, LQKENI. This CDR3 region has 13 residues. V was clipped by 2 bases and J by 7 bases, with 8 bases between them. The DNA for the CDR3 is TGTGCCAGCTCACCAAGGTTCGACGGGGAGCTGTTTTTT. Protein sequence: CASSPRFDGELFF. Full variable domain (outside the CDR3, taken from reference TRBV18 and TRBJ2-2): NAGVMQNPRHLVRRRGQEARLRCSPMKGHSHVYWYRQLPEEGLKFMVYLQKENIIDESGMPKERFSAEFPKEGPSILRIQQVVRGDSAAYFCASSPRFDGELFFGEGSRLTVL.

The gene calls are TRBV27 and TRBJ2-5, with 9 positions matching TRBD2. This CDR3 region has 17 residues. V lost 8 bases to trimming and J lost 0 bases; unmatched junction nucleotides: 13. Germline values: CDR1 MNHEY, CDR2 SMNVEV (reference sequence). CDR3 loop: CASFPLWTSAYQETQYF. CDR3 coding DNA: TGTGCCAGCTTCCCCCTCTGGACTAGCGCTTACCAAGAGACCCAGTACTTC.

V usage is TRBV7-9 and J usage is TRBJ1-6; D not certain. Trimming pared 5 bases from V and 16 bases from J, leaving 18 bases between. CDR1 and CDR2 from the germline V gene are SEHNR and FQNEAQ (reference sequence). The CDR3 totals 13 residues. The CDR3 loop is CASSPTQGAGLHF. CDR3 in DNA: TGTGCCAGCAGCCCCACCCAAGGAGCTGGGCTCCACTTT.

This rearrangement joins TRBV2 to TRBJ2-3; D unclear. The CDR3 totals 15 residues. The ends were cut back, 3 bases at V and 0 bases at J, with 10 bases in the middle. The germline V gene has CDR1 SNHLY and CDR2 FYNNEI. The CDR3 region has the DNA TGTGCCAGCAGTGACTGGGCAAGCAGCACAGATACGCAGTATTTT. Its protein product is CASSDWASSTDTQYF.

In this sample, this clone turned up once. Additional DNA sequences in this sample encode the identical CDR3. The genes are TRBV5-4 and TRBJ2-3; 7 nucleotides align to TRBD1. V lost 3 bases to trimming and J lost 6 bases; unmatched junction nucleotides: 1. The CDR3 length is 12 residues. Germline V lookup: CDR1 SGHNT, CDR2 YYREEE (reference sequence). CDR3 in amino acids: CASSSTGDTQYF. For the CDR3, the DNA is TGTGCCAGCAGCTCGACAGGGGATACGCAGTATTTT.

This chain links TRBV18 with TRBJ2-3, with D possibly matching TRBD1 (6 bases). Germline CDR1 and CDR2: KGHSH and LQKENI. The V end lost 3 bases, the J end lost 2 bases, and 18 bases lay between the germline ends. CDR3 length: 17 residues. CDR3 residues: CASSPIPGHLPTDTQYF. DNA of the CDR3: TGTGCCAGCTCACCTATACCGGGACATCTACCCACAGATACGCAGTATTTT.

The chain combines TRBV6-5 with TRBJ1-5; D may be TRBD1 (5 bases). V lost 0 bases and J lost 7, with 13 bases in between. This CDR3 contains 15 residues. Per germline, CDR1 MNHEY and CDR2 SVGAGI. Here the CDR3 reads CASSYSMGGSQPQHF. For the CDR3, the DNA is TGTGCCAGCAGTTACTCGATGGGGGGGAGCCAGCCCCAGCATTTT.

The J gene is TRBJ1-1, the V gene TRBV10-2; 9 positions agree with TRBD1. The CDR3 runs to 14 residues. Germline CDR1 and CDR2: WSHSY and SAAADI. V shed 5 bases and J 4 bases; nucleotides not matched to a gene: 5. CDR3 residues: CASSTGGAGTEAFF. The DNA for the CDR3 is TGCGCCAGCAGTACAGGGGGCGCAGGCACTGAAGCTTTCTTT.

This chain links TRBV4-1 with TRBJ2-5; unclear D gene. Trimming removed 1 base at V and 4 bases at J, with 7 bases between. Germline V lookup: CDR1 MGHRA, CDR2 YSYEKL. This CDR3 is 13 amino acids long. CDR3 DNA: TGCGCCAGCAGCCAAGCACATGGAGAGACCCAGTACTTC. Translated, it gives CASSQAHGETQYF.

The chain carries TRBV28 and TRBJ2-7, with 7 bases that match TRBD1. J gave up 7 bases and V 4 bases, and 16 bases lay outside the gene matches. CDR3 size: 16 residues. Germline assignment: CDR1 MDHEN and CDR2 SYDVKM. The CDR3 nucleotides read TGTGCCAGCAGTTACCTTATCGCGGCAGGGGGAAATGAGCAGTACTTC. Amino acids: CASSYLIAAGGNEQYF.